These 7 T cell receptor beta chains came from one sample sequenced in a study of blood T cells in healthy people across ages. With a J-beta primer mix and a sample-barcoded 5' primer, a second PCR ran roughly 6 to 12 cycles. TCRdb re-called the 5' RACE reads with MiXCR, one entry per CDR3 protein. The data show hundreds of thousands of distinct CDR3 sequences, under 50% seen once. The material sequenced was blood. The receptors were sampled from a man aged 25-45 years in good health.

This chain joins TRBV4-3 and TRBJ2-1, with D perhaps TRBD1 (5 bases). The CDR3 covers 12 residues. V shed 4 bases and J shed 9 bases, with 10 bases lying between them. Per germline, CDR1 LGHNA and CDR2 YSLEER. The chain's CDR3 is CASSLPRGEQFF. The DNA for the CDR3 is TGCGCCAGCAGCCTACCTAGGGGTGAGCAGTTCTTC.

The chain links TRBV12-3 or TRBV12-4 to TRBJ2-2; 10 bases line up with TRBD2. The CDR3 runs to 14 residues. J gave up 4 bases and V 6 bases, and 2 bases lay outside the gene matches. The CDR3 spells CASSIAGGTGELFF. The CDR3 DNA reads TGTGCCAGCAGCATAGCGGGGGGCACCGGGGAGCTGTTTTTT.

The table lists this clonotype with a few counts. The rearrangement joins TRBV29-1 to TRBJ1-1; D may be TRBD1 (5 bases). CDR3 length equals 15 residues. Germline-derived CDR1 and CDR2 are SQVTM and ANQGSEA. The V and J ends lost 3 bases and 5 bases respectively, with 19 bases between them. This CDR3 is CSVDGVGGAWTEAFF. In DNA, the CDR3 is TGCAGCGTTGATGGGGTGGGGGGAGCATGGACTGAAGCTTTCTTT.

The CDR3: CASSITLEGYEQYF. In DNA, the CDR3 is TGTGCCAGTAGTATAACACTTGAAGGGTACGAGCAGTACTTC. This sequence joins TRBV19 and TRBJ2-7; D gene uncertain. CDR3 length equals 14 residues. Germline V gene lookup returns CDR1 LNHDA and CDR2 SQIVND (reference sequence). Trimming took 2 bases from V and 4 from J, leaving 12 bases between them.

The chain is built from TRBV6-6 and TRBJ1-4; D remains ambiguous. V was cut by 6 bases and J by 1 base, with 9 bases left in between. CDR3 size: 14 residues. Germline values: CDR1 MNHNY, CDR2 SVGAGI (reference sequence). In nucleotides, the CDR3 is TGTGCCAGCAGGGCTGGTGGAACTAATGAAAAACTGTTTTTT. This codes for CASRAGGTNEKLFF.

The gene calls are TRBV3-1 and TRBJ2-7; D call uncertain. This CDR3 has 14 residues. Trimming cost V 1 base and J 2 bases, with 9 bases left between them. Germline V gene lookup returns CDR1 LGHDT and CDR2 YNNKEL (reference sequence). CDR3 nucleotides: TGTGCCAGCAGCCAAGCGAACCAACCCTACGAGCAGTACTTC. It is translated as CASSQANQPYEQYF.

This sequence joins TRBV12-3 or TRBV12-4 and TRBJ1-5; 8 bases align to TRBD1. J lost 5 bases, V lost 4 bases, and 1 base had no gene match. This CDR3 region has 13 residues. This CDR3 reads CASSSGGHQPQHF. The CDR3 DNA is TGTGCCAGCAGTTCAGGGGGCCATCAGCCCCAGCATTTT.